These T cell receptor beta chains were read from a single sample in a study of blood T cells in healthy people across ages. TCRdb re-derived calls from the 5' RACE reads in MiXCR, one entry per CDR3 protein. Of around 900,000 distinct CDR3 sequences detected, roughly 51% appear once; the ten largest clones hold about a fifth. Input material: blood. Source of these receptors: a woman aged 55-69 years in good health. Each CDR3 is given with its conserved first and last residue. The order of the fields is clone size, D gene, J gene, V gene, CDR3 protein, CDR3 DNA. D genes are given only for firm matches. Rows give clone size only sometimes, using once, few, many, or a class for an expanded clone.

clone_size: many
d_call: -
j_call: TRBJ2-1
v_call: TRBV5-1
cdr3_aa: CASSLNNNEQFF
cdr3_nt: TGCGCCAGCAGCTTGAACAACAATGAGCAGTTCTTC

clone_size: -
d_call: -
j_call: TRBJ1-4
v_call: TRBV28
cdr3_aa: CASSLLTSNEKLFF
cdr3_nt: TGTGCCAGCAGTTTACTGACCAGTAATGAAAAACTGTTTTTT

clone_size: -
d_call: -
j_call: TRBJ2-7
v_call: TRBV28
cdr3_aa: CASRPPSAASSYEQYF
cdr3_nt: TGTGCCAGCAGGCCCCCCTCGGCGGCGAGCTCCTACGAGCAGTACTTC

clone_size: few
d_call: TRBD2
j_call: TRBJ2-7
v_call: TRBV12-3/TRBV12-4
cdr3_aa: CASRRSGGIYEQYF
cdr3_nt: TGTGCCAGCAGACGCAGCGGGGGGATCTACGAGCAGTACTTC

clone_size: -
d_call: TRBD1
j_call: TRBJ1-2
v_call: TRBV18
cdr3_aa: CASSRDRDGYGYTF
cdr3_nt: TGTGCCAGCTCACGCGACAGGGACGGATATGGCTACACCTTC

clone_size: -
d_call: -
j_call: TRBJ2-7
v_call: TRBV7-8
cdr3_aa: CASSLERTARRQYF
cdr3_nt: TGTGCCAGCAGCTTAGAACGGACAGCTCGGCGGCAGTACTTC

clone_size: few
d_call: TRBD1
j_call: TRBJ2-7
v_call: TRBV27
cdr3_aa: CASTETGQGSEQYF
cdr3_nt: TGTGCCAGCACCGAGACGGGACAGGGGAGCGAGCAGTACTTC

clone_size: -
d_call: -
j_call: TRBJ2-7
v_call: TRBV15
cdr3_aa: CATSTGLESGYEQYF
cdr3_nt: TGTGCCACCAGCACAGGCCTCGAATCTGGGTACGAGCAGTACTTC

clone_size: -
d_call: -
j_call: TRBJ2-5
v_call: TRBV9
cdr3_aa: CASSGVPLETQYF
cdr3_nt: TGTGCCAGCAGCGGAGTACCCCTGGAGACCCAGTACTTC

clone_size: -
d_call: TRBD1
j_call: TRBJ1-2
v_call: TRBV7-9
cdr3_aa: CASSGGQTNYGYTF
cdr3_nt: TGTGCCAGCAGCGGGGGACAGACTAACTATGGCTACACCTTC

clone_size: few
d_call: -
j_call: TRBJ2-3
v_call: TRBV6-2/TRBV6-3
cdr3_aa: CASGRSRMRDTQYF
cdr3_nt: TGTGCCAGCGGAAGGTCCCGGATGAGAGATACGCAGTATTTT

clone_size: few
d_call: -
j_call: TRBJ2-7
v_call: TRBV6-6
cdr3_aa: CASSPHRAYEQYF
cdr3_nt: TGTGCCAGCAGTCCACATCGGGCCTACGAGCAGTACTTC

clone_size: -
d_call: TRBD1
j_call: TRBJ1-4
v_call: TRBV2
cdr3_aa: CASSDPGQVLVTNEKLFF
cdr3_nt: TGTGCCAGCAGCGATCCGGGACAGGTTTTGGTGACTAATGAAAAACTGTTTTTT

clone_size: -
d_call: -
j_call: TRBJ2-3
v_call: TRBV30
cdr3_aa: CAWGRFEDTQYF
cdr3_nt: TGTGCCTGGGGAAGATTCGAAGATACGCAGTATTTT

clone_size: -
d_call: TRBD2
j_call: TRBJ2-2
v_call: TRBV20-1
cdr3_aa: CSARVLAENTGELFF
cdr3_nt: TGCAGTGCTAGAGTGCTAGCGGAAAACACCGGGGAGCTGTTTTTT

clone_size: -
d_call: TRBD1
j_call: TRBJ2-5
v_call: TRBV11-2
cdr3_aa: CASSIPRPDREETQYF
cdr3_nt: TGTGCCAGCAGTATTCCCCGGCCGGACAGGGAAGAGACCCAGTACTTC

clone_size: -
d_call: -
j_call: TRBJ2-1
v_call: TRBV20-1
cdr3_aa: CSASPSVTYNEQFF
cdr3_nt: TGCAGTGCTAGCCCTAGCGTAACCTACAATGAGCAGTTCTTC

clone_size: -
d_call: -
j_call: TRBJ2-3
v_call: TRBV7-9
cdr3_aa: CASSRVTYTDTQYF
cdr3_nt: TGTGCCAGCAGCCGGGTCACTTACACAGATACGCAGTATTTT

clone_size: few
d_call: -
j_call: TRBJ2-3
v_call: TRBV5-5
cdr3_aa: CASSLGPPSTDTQYF
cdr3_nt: TGTGCCAGCAGCTTAGGACCACCTAGCACAGATACGCAGTATTTT

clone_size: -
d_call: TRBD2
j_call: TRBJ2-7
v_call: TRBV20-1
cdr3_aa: CSARDRTSGYSSYEQYF
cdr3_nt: TGCAGTGCTAGGGACAGGACTAGCGGCTATTCATCCTACGAGCAGTACTTC

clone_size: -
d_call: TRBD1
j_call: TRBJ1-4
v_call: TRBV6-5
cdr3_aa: CASSFRTGAVNVREKLFF
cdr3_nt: TGCGCCAGCAGTTTCAGGACAGGGGCCGTTAATGTGAGGGAAAAACTGTTTTTT

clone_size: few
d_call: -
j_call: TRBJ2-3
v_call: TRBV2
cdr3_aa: CASKGGIKTNTDTQYF
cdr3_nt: TGTGCCAGCAAGGGGGGAATTAAGACAAACACAGATACGCAGTATTTT

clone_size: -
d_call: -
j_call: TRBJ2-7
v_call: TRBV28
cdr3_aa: CASSVEYAYEQYF
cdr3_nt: TGTGCCAGCAGTGTAGAGTATGCCTACGAGCAGTACTTC

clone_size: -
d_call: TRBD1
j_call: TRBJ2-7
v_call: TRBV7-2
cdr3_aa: CASSLHRDRVLKNNYEQYF
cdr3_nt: TGTGCCAGCAGCTTGCACCGGGACAGGGTTTTGAAGAACAACTACGAGCAGTACTTC

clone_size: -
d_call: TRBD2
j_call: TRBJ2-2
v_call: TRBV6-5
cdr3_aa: CASSYGGEGPGELFF
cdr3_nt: TGTGCCAGCAGTTACGGAGGGGAGGGCCCCGGGGAGCTGTTTTTT

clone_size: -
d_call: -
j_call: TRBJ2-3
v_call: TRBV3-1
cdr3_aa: CASGRARLPHTDTQYF
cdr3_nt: TGTGCCAGCGGCCGAGCAAGACTACCACACACAGATACGCAGTATTTT

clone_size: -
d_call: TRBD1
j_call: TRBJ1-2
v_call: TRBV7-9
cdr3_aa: CASSRTGEYYGYTF
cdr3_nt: TGTGCCAGCAGCCGAACAGGGGAATACTATGGCTACACCTTC

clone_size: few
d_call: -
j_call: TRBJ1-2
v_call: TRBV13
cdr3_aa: CASSLGPRDGYTF
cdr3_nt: TGTGCCAGCAGCTTAGGACCCAGGGATGGCTACACCTTC

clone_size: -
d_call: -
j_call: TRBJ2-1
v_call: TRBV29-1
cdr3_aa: CSVTTGGTDNEQFF
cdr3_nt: TGCAGCGTTACCACGGGGGGGACAGACAATGAGCAGTTCTTC

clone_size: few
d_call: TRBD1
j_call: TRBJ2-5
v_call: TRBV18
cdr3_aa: CASSPSDRAEKTQYF
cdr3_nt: TGTGCCAGCTCACCAAGTGACAGGGCAGAGAAGACCCAGTACTTC

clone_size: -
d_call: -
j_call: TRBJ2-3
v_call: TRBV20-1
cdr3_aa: CSARAPVRGDTQYF
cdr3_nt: TGCAGTGCTAGAGCCCCGGTTCGCGGGGATACGCAGTATTTT

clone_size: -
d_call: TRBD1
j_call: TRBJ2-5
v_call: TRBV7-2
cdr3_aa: CASSLNGQGETQYF
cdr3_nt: TGTGCCAGCAGCTTGAACGGACAGGGAGAGACCCAGTACTTC

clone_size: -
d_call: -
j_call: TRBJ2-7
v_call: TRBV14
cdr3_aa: CASSAPGPSSCEQYF
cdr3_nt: TGTGCCAGCAGCGCACCGGGACCAAGCTCCTGCGAGCAGTACTTC

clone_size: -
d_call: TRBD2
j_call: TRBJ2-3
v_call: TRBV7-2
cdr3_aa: CASNLAGAPATQYF
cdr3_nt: TGTGCCAGCAACTTAGCGGGAGCTCCGGCTACGCAGTATTTT

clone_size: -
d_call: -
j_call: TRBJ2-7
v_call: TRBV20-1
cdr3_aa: CSARAPGASTYEQYF
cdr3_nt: TGCAGTGCTAGAGCCCCAGGGGCCTCTACCTACGAGCAGTACTTC

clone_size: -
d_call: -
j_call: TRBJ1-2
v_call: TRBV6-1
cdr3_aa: CASREVLGSGYTF
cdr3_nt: TGTGCCAGCAGGGAGGTCTTGGGCTCTGGCTACACCTTC

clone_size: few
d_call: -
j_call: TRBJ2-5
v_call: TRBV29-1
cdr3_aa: CSHLVARTGETQYF
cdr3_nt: TGCAGCCACCTAGTTGCGCGTACGGGGGAGACCCAGTACTTC

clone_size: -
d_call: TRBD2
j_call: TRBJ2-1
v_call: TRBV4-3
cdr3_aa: CASSQVPSGHYNEQFF
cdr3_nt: TGCGCCAGCAGCCAAGTGCCTAGCGGGCACTACAATGAGCAGTTCTTC

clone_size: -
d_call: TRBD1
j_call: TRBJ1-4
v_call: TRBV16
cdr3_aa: CASSQSTGQGVYGLFF
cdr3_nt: TGTGCCAGCAGCCAATCCACGGGACAGGGTGTTTATGGACTGTTTTTT